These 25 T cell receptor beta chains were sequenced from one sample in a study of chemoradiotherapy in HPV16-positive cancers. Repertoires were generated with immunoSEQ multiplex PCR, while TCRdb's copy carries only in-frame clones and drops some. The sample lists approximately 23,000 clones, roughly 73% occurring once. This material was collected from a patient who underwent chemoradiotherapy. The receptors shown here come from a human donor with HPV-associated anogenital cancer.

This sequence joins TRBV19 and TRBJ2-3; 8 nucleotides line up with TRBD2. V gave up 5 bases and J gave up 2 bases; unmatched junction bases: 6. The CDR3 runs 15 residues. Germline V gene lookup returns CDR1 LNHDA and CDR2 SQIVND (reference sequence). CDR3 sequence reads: CASSPLAADTDTQYF. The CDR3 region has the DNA TGTGCCAGTAGTCCACTAGCGGCCGACACAGATACGCAGTATTTT.

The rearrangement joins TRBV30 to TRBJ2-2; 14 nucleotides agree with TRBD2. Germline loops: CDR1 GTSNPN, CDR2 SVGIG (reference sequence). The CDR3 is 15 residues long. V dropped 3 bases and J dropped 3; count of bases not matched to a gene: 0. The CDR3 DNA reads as TGTGCCTGGAGGGGACTAGCGGGAGACACCGGGGAGCTGTTTTTT. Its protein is CAWRGLAGDTGELFF. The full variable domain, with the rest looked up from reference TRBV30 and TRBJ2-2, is SQTIHQWPATLVQPVGSPLSLECTVEGTSNPNLYWYRQAAGRGLQLLFYSVGIGQISSEVPQNLSASRPQDRQFILSSKKLLLSDSGFYLCAWRGLAGDTGELFFGEGSRLTVL.

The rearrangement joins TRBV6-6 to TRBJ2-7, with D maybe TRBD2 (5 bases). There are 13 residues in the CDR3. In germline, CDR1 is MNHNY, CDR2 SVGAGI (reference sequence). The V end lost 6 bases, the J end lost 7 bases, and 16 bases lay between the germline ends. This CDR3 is CASREGEAREQYF. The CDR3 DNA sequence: TGTGCCAGCAGAGAGGGAGAGGCTCGAGAGCAGTACTTC.

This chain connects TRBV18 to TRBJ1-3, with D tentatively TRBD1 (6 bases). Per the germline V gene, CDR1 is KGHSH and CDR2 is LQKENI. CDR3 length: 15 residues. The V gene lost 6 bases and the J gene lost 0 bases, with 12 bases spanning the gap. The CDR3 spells CASSPTGSSGNTIYF. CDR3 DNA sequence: TGTGCCAGCTCCCCCACAGGGAGCTCTGGAAACACCATATATTTT.

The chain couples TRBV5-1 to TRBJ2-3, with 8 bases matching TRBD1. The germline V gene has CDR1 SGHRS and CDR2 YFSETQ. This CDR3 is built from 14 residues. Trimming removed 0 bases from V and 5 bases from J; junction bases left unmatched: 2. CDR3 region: CASSLGDRRDTQYF. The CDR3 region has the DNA TGCGCCAGCAGCTTGGGGGACAGGCGAGATACGCAGTATTTT.

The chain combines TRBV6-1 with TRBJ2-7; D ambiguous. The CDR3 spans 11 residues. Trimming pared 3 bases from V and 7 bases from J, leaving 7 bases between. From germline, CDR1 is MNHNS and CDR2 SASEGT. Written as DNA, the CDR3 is TGTGCCAGCAGTGATAGATGGGAGCAGTACTTC. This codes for CASSDRWEQYF.

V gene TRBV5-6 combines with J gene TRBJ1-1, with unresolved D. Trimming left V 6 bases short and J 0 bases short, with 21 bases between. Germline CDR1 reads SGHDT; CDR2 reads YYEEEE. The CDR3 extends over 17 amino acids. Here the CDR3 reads CASNRAWAATVNTEAFF. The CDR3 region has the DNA TGTGCCAGCAACCGAGCTTGGGCCGCAACGGTGAACACTGAAGCTTTCTTT.

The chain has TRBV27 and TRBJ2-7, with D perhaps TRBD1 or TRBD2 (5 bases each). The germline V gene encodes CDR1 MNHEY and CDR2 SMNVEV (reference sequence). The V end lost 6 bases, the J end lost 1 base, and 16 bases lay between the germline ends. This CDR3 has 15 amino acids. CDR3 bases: TGTGCCAGCAGGCAATCCGGGACGGGTTCCTACGAGCAGTACTTC. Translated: CASRQSGTGSYEQYF.

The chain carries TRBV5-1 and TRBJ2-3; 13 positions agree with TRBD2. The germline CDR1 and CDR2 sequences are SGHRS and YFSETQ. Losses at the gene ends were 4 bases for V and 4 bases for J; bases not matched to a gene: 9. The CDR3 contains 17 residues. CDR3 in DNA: TGCGCCAGCAGCCCTGGGACTAGCGGGATATCGGCAGATACGCAGTATTTT. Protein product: CASSPGTSGISADTQYF.

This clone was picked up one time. The CDR3 region is CASSLLSITYNEQFF. In DNA, the CDR3 is TGTGCCAGCAGCCTCCTCAGTATCACCTACAATGAGCAGTTCTTC. This rearrangement joins TRBV28 to TRBJ2-1; no definite D call. This CDR3 contains 15 residues. The germline V gene has CDR1 MDHEN and CDR2 SYDVKM. Trimming shortened V by 6 bases and J by 2 bases, and 14 bases separated the two germline ends.

CDR3 residues: CSVEDSFGQPQHF. DNA of the CDR3: TGCAGCGTAGAGGACAGTTTCGGTCAGCCCCAGCATTTT. The chain combines TRBV29-1 with TRBJ1-5, with D maybe TRBD1 (6 bases). This CDR3 spans 13 amino acids. The germline V gene has CDR1 SQVTM and CDR2 ANQGSEA. The V end lost 6 bases, the J end lost 6 bases, and 15 bases lay between the germline ends.

The CDR3 region is CASSPPGQVGAADQPQHF. The CDR3, as DNA: TGTGCCAGCAGTCCACCGGGACAGGTCGGAGCAGCAGATCAGCCCCAGCATTTT. The gene calls are TRBV28 and TRBJ1-5, with 8 bases identical to TRBD1. V gave up 5 bases and J gave up 5 bases; unmatched junction bases: 17. CDR1 and CDR2 from the germline V gene are MDHEN and SYDVKM. The CDR3 is made up of 18 amino acids.

The CDR3 DNA follows: TGTGCCAGCAGTGACGGACTAGCGGGAGTCGCGTACGAGCAGTACTTC. Translated, it gives CASSDGLAGVAYEQYF. The rearrangement joins TRBV5-4 to TRBJ2-7; 13 bases align to TRBD2. CDR3 length: 16 residues. With 5 bases clipped from V and 4 bases from J, the junction kept 9 bases outside the gene matches. CDR1 is SGHNT and CDR2 is YYREEE in the germline V gene (reference sequence).

For the CDR3, the DNA is TGTGCCAGCAGCCGAGAGGGCAGGGCCTCCGTGGCTTTCTTT. Protein product: CASSREGRASVAFF. The chain combines TRBV5-6 with TRBJ1-1; tentative D call: TRBD1 (5 bases). Per the germline V gene, CDR1 is SGHDT and CDR2 is YYEEEE. The CDR3 runs to 14 residues. V dropped 4 bases and J dropped 11 bases, with 21 bases sitting between them.

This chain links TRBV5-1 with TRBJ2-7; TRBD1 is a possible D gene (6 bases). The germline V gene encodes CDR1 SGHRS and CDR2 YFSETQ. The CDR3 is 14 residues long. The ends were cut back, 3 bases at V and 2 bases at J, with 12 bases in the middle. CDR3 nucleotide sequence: TGCGCCAGCAGCTCAACAGGGTCCGCCTACGAGCAGTACTTC. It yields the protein CASSSTGSAYEQYF.

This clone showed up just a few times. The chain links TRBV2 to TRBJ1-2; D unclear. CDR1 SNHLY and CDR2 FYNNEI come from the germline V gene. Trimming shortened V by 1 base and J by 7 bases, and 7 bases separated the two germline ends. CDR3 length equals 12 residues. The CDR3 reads CASSEVGSGYTF. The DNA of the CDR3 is TGTGCCAGCAGTGAAGTGGGCTCTGGCTACACCTTC.

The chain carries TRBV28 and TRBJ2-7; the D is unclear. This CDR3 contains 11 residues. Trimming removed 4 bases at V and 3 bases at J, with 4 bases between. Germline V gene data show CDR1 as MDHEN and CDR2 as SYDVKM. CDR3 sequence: CASSWYYEQYF. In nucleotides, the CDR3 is TGTGCCAGCAGTTGGTACTACGAGCAGTACTTC.

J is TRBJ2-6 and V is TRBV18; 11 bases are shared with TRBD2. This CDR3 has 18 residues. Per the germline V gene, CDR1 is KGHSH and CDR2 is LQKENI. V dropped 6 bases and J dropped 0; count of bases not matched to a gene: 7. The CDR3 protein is CASSYGLAGTSGANVLTF. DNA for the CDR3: TGTGCCAGCTCGTACGGACTAGCGGGTACCTCTGGGGCCAACGTCCTGACTTTC.

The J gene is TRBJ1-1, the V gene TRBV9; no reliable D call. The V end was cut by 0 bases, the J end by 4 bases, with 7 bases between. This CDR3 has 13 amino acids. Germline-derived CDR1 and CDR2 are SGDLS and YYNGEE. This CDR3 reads CASSVVTSTEAFF. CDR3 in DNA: TGTGCCAGCAGCGTAGTGACGAGCACTGAAGCTTTCTTT.

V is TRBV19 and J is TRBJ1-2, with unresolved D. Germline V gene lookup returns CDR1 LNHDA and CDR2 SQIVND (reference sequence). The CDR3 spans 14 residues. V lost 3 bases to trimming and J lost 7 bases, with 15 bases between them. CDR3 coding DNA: TGTGCCAGTAGTATTATGGAGGGATCGGGTGGCTACACCTTC. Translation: CASSIMEGSGGYTF.

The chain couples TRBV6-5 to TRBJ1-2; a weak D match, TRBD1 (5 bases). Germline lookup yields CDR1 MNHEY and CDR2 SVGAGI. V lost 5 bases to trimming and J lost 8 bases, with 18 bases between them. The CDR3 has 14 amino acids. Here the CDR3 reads CASSRRTSRGGYTF. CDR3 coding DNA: TGTGCCAGCAGTAGACGGACATCTAGGGGCGGCTACACCTTC.

This CDR3 reads CASSHNLQGRNTEAFF. The CDR3 DNA follows: TGCGCCAGCAGCCATAATTTACAGGGGCGAAACACTGAAGCTTTCTTT. The chain links TRBV5-1 to TRBJ1-1; 7 bases line up with TRBD1. Unmatched junction bases numbered 11, after V lost 4 bases and J lost 2 bases. Per germline, CDR1 SGHRS and CDR2 YFSETQ. This CDR3 contains 16 residues.

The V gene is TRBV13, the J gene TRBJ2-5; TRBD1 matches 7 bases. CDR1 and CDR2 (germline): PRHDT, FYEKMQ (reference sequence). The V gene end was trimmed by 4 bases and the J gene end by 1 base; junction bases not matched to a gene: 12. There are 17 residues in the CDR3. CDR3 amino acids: CASSSAATRQGQETQYF. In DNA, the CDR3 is TGTGCCAGCAGCTCCGCCGCAACCCGACAGGGCCAAGAGACCCAGTACTTC. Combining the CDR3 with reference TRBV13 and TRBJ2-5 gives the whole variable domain AAGVIQSPRHLIKEKRETATLKCYPIPRHDTVYWYQQGPGQDPQFLISFYEKMQSDKGSIPDRFSAQQFSDYHSELNMSSLELGDSALYFCASSSAATRQGQETQYFGPGTRLLVL.

CDR3 bases: TGCGCCAGCAGGGCGGAAATAACCTACGAGCAGTACTTC. Its translation: CASRAEITYEQYF. The rearrangement links TRBV5-1 to TRBJ2-7; D gene ambiguous. Per germline, CDR1 SGHRS and CDR2 YFSETQ. CDR3 length equals 13 residues. V was pared by 5 bases and J by 2 bases, with 11 bases between.

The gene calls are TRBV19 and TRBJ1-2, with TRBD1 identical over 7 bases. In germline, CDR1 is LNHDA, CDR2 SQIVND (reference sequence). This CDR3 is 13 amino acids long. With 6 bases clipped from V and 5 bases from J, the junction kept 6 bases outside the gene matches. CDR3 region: CASRMDRSYGYTF. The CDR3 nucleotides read TGTGCCAGTAGGATGGACAGGTCTTATGGCTACACCTTC.